Below, 26 T cell receptor beta chains from the same sample are listed, as sequenced in a study of T cells after yellow fever vaccination. Via MiXCR, TCRdb re-called the 5' RACE reads, giving one row per CDR3 protein. The sample carries approximately 550,000 distinct CDR3 sequences, 19% recorded once. Material: PBMCs, obtained 15 days after the yellow fever booster vaccination. All receptors derive from a man under 40 who received the YFV17D yellow fever vaccine.

The DNA for the CDR3 is TGTGCCAGCAGCCGGACATTTAGCAATCAGCCCCAGCATTTT. Protein sequence: CASSRTFSNQPQHF. J is TRBJ1-5 and V is TRBV12-3 or TRBV12-4; the D gene is possibly TRBD1 (5 bases). CDR3 length: 14 residues. V was cut by 6 bases and J by 0 bases, with 9 bases left in between.

The chain combines TRBV5-1 with TRBJ2-1; D may be TRBD2 (6 bases). Trimming shortened V by 3 bases and J by 4 bases, and 14 bases separated the two germline ends. This CDR3 contains 15 residues. The V gene's germline CDR1 is SGHRS and CDR2 YFSETQ. CDR3 nucleotide sequence: TGCGCCAGCAGCTCCATGGGGGACTTATACAATGAGCAGTTCTTC. Amino acids: CASSSMGDLYNEQFF.

This chain uses TRBV29-1 with TRBJ1-6, with a weak D call TRBD1 (5 bases). This CDR3 contains 13 residues. The germline CDR1 and CDR2 sequences are SQVTM and ANQGSEA. V was trimmed by 6 bases and J by 7 bases, leaving 13 bases between them. CDR3 in amino acids: CSVSRDGNSPLHF. CDR3 coding DNA: TGCAGCGTGAGCCGGGACGGAAATTCACCCCTCCACTTT.

This clonotype was counted only a few times. The gene calls are TRBV6-2 or TRBV6-3 and TRBJ1-2, with 7 bases that match TRBD1. J was trimmed by 5 bases and V by 6 bases; bases with no gene match: 9. Germline V lookup: CDR1 MNHEY, CDR2 SVGEGT. The CDR3 consists of 14 residues. CDR3 region: CASRAVGTDYGYTF. Here the CDR3 DNA reads TGTGCCAGCAGAGCCGTCGGGACAGATTATGGCTACACCTTC.

The chain recombines TRBV20-1 with TRBJ2-7; D is unresolved. Trimming pared 0 bases from V and 2 bases from J, leaving 8 bases between. The CDR3 runs to 13 residues. Germline-derived CDR1 and CDR2 are DFQATT and SNEGSKA (reference sequence). This CDR3 is CSARDLRAYEQYF. In nucleotides, the CDR3 is TGCAGTGCTAGAGATCTCAGAGCCTACGAGCAGTACTTC.

V is TRBV6-2 or TRBV6-3 and J is TRBJ2-2, with 9 bases aligning to TRBD1. With 8 bases clipped from V and 6 bases from J, the junction kept 19 bases outside the gene matches. In germline, CDR1 is MNHEY, CDR2 SVGEGT. CDR3 length: 18 residues. CDR3 region: CASANTGGEFLRAGELFF. The DNA for the CDR3 is TGTGCCAGCGCAAATACAGGGGGCGAATTCCTCCGCGCCGGGGAGCTGTTTTTT.

This clonotype was detected a few times. The rearrangement uses TRBV6-2 or TRBV6-3 and TRBJ2-7; D possibly matches TRBD1 or TRBD2 (5 bases each). The CDR3 length is 15 residues. The germline V gene encodes CDR1 MNHEY and CDR2 SVGEGT. Trimming shortened V by 4 bases and J by 1 base, and 14 bases separated the two germline ends. The CDR3: CASSLGELMSYEQYF. CDR3 nucleotide sequence: TGTGCCAGCAGTTTGGGGGAGCTAATGTCCTACGAGCAGTACTTC.

In its sample, this clonotype was seen a few times. The J gene is TRBJ2-3, the V gene TRBV11-2; TRBD1 matches at 8 bases. Trimming took 3 bases from V and 10 from J; bases not matched to a gene: 24. The germline V gene encodes CDR1 SGHAT and CDR2 FQNNGV. The CDR3 covers 19 residues. CDR3 region: CASSFPTSSGTGTGDAQYF. As DNA, the CDR3 is TGTGCCAGCAGCTTTCCAACCAGCTCCGGGACAGGAACCGGGGATGCGCAGTATTTT. Complete variable domain (other parts from reference TRBV11-2 and TRBJ2-3): EAGVAQSPRYKIIEKRQSVAFWCNPISGHATLYWYQQILGQGPKLLIQFQNNGVVDDSQLPKDRFSAERLKGVDSTLKIQPAKLEDSAVYLCASSFPTSSGTGTGDAQYFGPGTRLTVL.

This clonotype has only a few counts. The chain employs TRBV5-1 and TRBJ2-1, with 13 nucleotides matching TRBD2. The CDR3 contains 16 residues. After removal of 4 bases from V and 7 bases from J, the junction contained 8 bases not matched to a gene. Germline V gene sequence: CDR1 SGHRS, CDR2 YFSETQ. CDR3: CASSNHELAGGNEQFF. The CDR3 bases are TGCGCCAGCAGCAACCATGAACTAGCGGGAGGGAATGAGCAGTTCTTC.

This clonotype was found many times. V and J are TRBV25-1 and TRBJ2-7; TRBD1 matches 10 bases. The trim removed 4 bases at V and 7 bases at J, leaving 13 bases unmatched. CDR1 and CDR2 from the germline V gene are MGHDK and SYGVNS. The CDR3 runs to 16 residues. Here the CDR3 reads CASSVIGDRGSKEQYF. As DNA, the CDR3 is TGTGCCAGCAGTGTAATAGGGGACAGGGGATCTAAGGAGCAGTACTTC.

The chain has TRBV11-1 and TRBJ2-4, with a possible D match to TRBD1 (6 bases). V lost 1 base and J lost 0, with 13 bases in between. The CDR3 runs to 17 residues. The germline V gene encodes CDR1 SGHAT and CDR2 FQDESV (reference sequence). The CDR3 here is CASSLEGGQLAKNIQYF. DNA of the CDR3: TGTGCCAGCAGCTTAGAAGGTGGACAGCTAGCCAAAAACATTCAGTACTTC.

This clonotype turned up a few times. V usage is TRBV30 and J usage is TRBJ1-2, with D tentatively TRBD1 (6 bases). V lost 5 bases, J lost 8 bases, and 15 bases lay in between. This CDR3 region has 12 residues. Germline-derived CDR1 and CDR2 are GTSNPN and SVGIG (reference sequence). CDR3 protein: CAWESDRIGYTF. For the CDR3, the DNA is TGTGCCTGGGAATCTGACAGGATCGGCTACACCTTC.

Written as DNA, the CDR3 is TGCAGTGCTTCGGATAGCGGGAGGTCCTACGAGCAGTACTTC. It specifies CSASDSGRSYEQYF. V is TRBV20-1 and J is TRBJ2-7; 10 nucleotides line up with TRBD2. The CDR3 runs to 14 residues. J lost 1 base, V lost 5 bases, and 5 bases had no gene match. Germline CDR1 DFQATT, CDR2 SNEGSKA (reference sequence).

In this sample, this clonotype turned up a few times. The rearrangement joins TRBV20-1 to TRBJ2-1, with D unclear. The CDR3 totals 13 residues. Trimming stripped 5 bases from V and 4 bases from J, with 12 bases between. Per the germline V gene, CDR1 is DFQATT and CDR2 is SNEGSKA (reference sequence). The CDR3 here is CSALRDPYNEQFF. The DNA of the CDR3 is TGCAGTGCTTTGAGAGATCCTTACAATGAGCAGTTCTTC.

This clonotype has a handful of counts. The CDR3 region is CASSFGRDYNEQFF. In DNA, the CDR3 is TGTGCCAGCAGCTTTGGCCGAGACTACAATGAGCAGTTCTTC. The rearrangement joins TRBV7-9 to TRBJ2-1, with no clear D. Per germline, CDR1 SEHNR and CDR2 FQNEAQ (reference sequence). CDR3 length: 14 amino acids. The V end was cut by 3 bases, the J end by 3 bases, with 9 bases between.

The rearrangement joins TRBV7-8 to TRBJ2-1; tentatively, D is TRBD1 (6 bases). The CDR3 is 17 amino acids. V lost 5 bases to trimming and J lost 4 bases, with 21 bases between them. Germline CDR1 is SGHVS and CDR2 is FQNEAQ. The CDR3 bases are TGTGCCAGCAGCCTGAGGGGGACCCTCGGGGAGTACAATGAGCAGTTCTTC. It codes for CASSLRGTLGEYNEQFF.

CDR3 DNA: TGCAGTGCTAGAGCAGCTAGCGGGAGACGTTGGAACACCGGGGAGCTGTTTTTT. Translating it yields CSARAASGRRWNTGELFF. The chain is built from TRBV20-1 and TRBJ2-2; 10 bases map to TRBD2. V gave up 1 base and J gave up 1 base; unmatched junction bases: 9. Germline assignment: CDR1 DFQATT and CDR2 SNEGSKA (reference sequence). The CDR3 contains 18 residues.

The chain joins TRBV6-5 to TRBJ2-4; 8 nucleotides line up with TRBD2. Germline V CDR1 and CDR2: MNHEY, SVGAGI. V dropped 0 bases and J dropped 1; count of bases not matched to a gene: 5. This CDR3 comprises 17 residues. The CDR3 nucleotides read TGTGCCAGCAGTTACTCGAGAAGCGGGAGTGCCAAAAACATTCAGTACTTC. This encodes CASSYSRSGSAKNIQYF.

The chain is built from TRBV20-1 and TRBJ2-1; TRBD2 agrees at 7 bases. V gave up 0 bases and J gave up 3 bases; unmatched junction bases: 5. The CDR3 contains 15 residues. Germline V gene sequence: CDR1 DFQATT, CDR2 SNEGSKA (reference sequence). The CDR3 region has the DNA TGCAGTGCTAGAGAGGGCACTAGCGTCTACAATGAGCAGTTCTTC. The encoded protein is CSAREGTSVYNEQFF.

Of note for this clonotype: Compared with germline, one end of the junction differs, possibly owing to a read error. This sequence joins TRBV28 and TRBJ2-7; TRBD2 agrees at 10 bases. The germline gives CDR1 MDHEN, CDR2 SYDVKM. This CDR3 is 15 amino acids long. The CDR3 loop reads CASTSSSGRSFEQYF. CDR3 nucleotides: TGTGCCAGCACCTCCTCTAGCGGGAGATCCTTCGAGCAGTACTTC. Variable domain in full (rest from reference TRBV28 and TRBJ2-7): DVKVTQSSRYLVKRTGEKVFLECVQDMDHENMFWYRQDPGLGLRLIYFSYDVKMKEKGDIPEGYSVSREKKERFSLILESASTNQTSMYLCASTSSSGRSFEQYFGPGTRLTVT.

This clonotype was seen more than once but under ten times. The CDR3 coding sequence is TGTGCCAGCAGTTCCAGACAGGGTGGTAGCACAGATACGCAGTATTTT. Amino acid sequence: CASSSRQGGSTDTQYF. The V and J genes are TRBV12-3 or TRBV12-4 and TRBJ2-3; 7 bases agree with TRBD1. The CDR3 spans 16 residues. After removal of 4 bases from V and 0 bases from J, the junction contained 7 bases not matched to a gene.

The chain carries TRBV20-1 and TRBJ2-3; D unclear. CDR3 length: 13 residues. Trimming took 6 bases from V and 2 from J, leaving 12 bases between them. CDR1 DFQATT and CDR2 SNEGSKA come from the germline V gene (reference sequence). The CDR3 nucleotides are TGCAGTGCGATTACCACTGCCACAGATACGCAGTATTTT. This codes for CSAITTATDTQYF.

The V gene is TRBV27, the J gene TRBJ2-4; TRBD1 aligns across 7 bases. Germline V gene lookup returns CDR1 MNHEY and CDR2 SMNVEV (reference sequence). The J segment lost 5 bases and the V segment lost 5 bases, leaving 9 bases of the junction unmatched. The CDR3 spans 15 residues. The CDR3 DNA is TGTGCCAGCAGTCTAGGGACAGCTATACAAAACATTCAGTACTTC. It yields the protein CASSLGTAIQNIQYF.

The V and J genes are TRBV4-3 and TRBJ2-1, with a tentative D call TRBD2 (6 bases). This CDR3 is 15 amino acids long. Germline loops: CDR1 LGHNA, CDR2 YSLEER. V lost 2 bases to trimming and J lost 4 bases, with 12 bases between them. The CDR3 loop is CASSQWTAGYNEQFF. CDR3 nucleotides: TGCGCCAGCAGCCAATGGACCGCGGGGTACAATGAGCAGTTCTTC.

V usage is TRBV20-1 and J usage is TRBJ1-4; D uncertain. CDR1 is DFQATT, CDR2 SNEGSKA, per germline (reference sequence). The V end was cut by 3 bases, the J end by 2 bases, with 7 bases between. CDR3 length: 13 residues. The CDR3 bases are TGCAGTGCTAGCAGGAGCACTAATGAAAAACTGTTTTTT. This codes for CSASRSTNEKLFF.

J is TRBJ2-5 and V is TRBV2; D not certain. CDR3 size: 10 residues. Germline CDR1 and CDR2: SNHLY and FYNNEI. V lost 9 bases, J lost 0 bases, and 2 bases lay in between. The CDR3 bases are TGTGCCAGTTACCAAGAGACCCAGTACTTC. It yields the protein CASYQETQYF.